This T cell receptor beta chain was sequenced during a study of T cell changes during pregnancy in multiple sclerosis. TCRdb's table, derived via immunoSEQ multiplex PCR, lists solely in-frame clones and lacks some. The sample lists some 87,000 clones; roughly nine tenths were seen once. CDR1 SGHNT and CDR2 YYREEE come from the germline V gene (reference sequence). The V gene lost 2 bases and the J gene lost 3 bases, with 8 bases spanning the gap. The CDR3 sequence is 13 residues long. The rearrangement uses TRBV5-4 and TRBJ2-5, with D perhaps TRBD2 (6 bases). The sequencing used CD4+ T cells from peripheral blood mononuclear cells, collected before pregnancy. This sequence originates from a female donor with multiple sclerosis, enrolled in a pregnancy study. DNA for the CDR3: TGTGCCAGCAGCTTTATAGCGGAAGAGACCCAGTACTTC. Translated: CASSFIAEETQYF. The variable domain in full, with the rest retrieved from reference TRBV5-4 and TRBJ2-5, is ETGVTQSPTHLIKTRGQQVTLRCSSQSGHNTVSWYQQALGQGPQFIFQYYREEENGRGNFPPRFSGLQFPNYSSELNVNALELDDSALYLCASSFIAEETQYFGPGTRLLVL.